The subject of this entry is one T cell receptor (beta chain). Because the CDR3 is missing its conserved closing phenylalanine or tryptophan, this is likely a read error. These data are taken from a study of tumor-infiltrating lymphocytes in primary liver carcinoma. Study details: Between 4.2 and 10 cm across, the tumors were all of stage T1-T3 N0M0.

A primer matching the constant region was used to make TCR beta cDNA from approximately 520 ng of total RNA. Slightly modified ARM-PCR, run as three nested multiplex PCR rounds, produced the TCR beta libraries. The study ran its first two PCR rounds for 9 to 10 cycles each, using TRBV1-TRBV30 forward primers and a C-beta reverse primer. TCRdb itself ran the multiplex PCR reads through MiXCR, one entry per CDR3 protein. The sample records 65,000 to 90,000 distinct CDR3 sequences, around 70% being singletons. V lost 6 bases to trimming and J lost 7 bases; unmatched junction nucleotides: 8. The CDR3 contains 13 residues. RNA and DNA were co-extracted from about 20-30 mg of unsorted bulk tissue.

The source is a man aged 40-55 years with primary liver carcinoma and hepatitis B virus infection. The chain employs TRBV12-3 or TRBV12-4 and TRBJ2-7; 8 positions match TRBD1. Sequenced material: liver tumor tissue from sampling region 1. Subset of the sample: tumor region T1, superior pole. CDR3 in amino acids: CASSSGQAGEQYI. In nucleotides, the CDR3 is TGTGCCAGCAGCTCGGGACAGGCGGGTGAGCAGTACATC.